This passage covers 18 T cell receptor beta chains from one sample sequenced in a study of T cell responses to AZD1222 COVID-19 vaccine. The data were produced by immunoSEQ multiplex PCR, yet TCRdb's version contains in-frame clones alone and is incomplete. The sample has 100,000 or so clones; about nine tenths are singletons. The sequencing here drew on peripheral blood, taken on day 0 of AZD1222 vaccination. The receptors here all came from an adult in good health.

The chain combines TRBV4-3 with TRBJ2-1; D remains ambiguous. Germline values: CDR1 LGHNA, CDR2 YSLEER. V was cut by 0 bases and J by 0 bases, with 9 bases left in between. The CDR3 is 16 amino acids. The CDR3 coding sequence is TGCGCCAGCAGCCAAGATGGTGAGAGCTCCTACAATGAGCAGTTCTTC. Translation gives CASSQDGESSYNEQFF.

This clone has just a few counts. J is TRBJ1-3 and V is TRBV2; D is ambiguous. The CDR3 consists of 12 residues. The germline V gene has CDR1 SNHLY and CDR2 FYNNEI. Trimming pared 1 base from V and 10 bases from J, leaving 8 bases between. The CDR3 reads CASSEGISTIYF. CDR3 sequence (DNA): TGTGCCAGCAGTGAAGGGATCTCGACCATATATTTT. Full variable domain (rest looked up from reference TRBV2 and TRBJ1-3): EPEVTQTPSHQVTQMGQEVILRCVPISNHLYFYWYRQILGQKVEFLVSFYNNEISEKSEIFDDQFSVERPDGSNFTLKIRSTKLEDSAMYFCASSEGISTIYFGEGSWLTVV.

This chain's CDR3 is CASSPQGGGNTIYF. In nucleotides, the CDR3 is TGTGCCAGCTCACCACAAGGAGGTGGAAACACCATATATTTT. This sequence joins TRBV18 and TRBJ1-3; no clear D. The length of the CDR3 is 14 residues. V gave up 1 base and J gave up 3 bases, with 7 bases separating them. CDR1 is KGHSH, CDR2 LQKENI, per germline.

This clone was seen a handful of times. The chain employs TRBV4-2 and TRBJ1-2; D is ambiguous. Germline V gene sequence: CDR1 LGHNA, CDR2 YNFKEQ. Trimming cost V 0 bases and J 1 base, with 15 bases left between them. CDR3 size: 17 residues. For the CDR3, the DNA is TGTGCCAGCAGCCAAGATCTGGGAGACGAGTATAACTATGGCTACACCTTC. It translates to CASSQDLGDEYNYGYTF.

The chain combines TRBV6-2 or TRBV6-3 with TRBJ2-2; 12 bases agree with TRBD2. The length of the CDR3 is 19 residues. Per the germline V gene, CDR1 is MNHEY and CDR2 is SVGEGT. The trim removed 2 bases at V and 3 bases at J, leaving 10 bases unmatched. The CDR3 DNA is TGTGCCAGCAGTTACGGAGAGCGACTAGCGGGAGAGTACACCGGGGAGCTGTTTTTT. Amino acids: CASSYGERLAGEYTGELFF.

The rearrangement uses TRBV28 and TRBJ2-3; the match to TRBD2 covers 11 bases. CDR3 length: 17 amino acids. Per the germline V gene, CDR1 is MDHEN and CDR2 is SYDVKM. V was pared by 5 bases and J by 2 bases, with 9 bases of the junction left unmatched. The CDR3 bases are TGTGCCAGCAGTCCTCTTGGACTAGCGGGTTACACAGATACGCAGTATTTT. It codes for CASSPLGLAGYTDTQYF.

V and J are TRBV28 and TRBJ1-5; D ambiguous. V was shortened by 2 bases and J by 3 bases, with 11 bases between the two germline ends. The germline V gene has CDR1 MDHEN and CDR2 SYDVKM. This CDR3 region has 15 residues. Here the CDR3 reads CASSLRHSYNQPQHF. The CDR3 coding sequence is TGTGCCAGCAGTTTACGGCACAGCTACAATCAGCCCCAGCATTTT.

V usage is TRBV6-5 and J usage is TRBJ1-2; D remains unclear. Germline V CDR1 and CDR2: MNHEY, SVGAGI. Deletions cut 0 bases from V and 7 bases from J, with 12 bases between. This CDR3 is 14 amino acids long. The CDR3 DNA reads TGTGCCAGCAGTTACTCGATTAGCCCTCGTGGCTACACCTTC. Amino acids: CASSYSISPRGYTF.

The gene calls are TRBV2 and TRBJ1-1; TRBD1 aligns across 10 bases. Germline trimming cut 4 bases from V and 0 bases from J; bases unmatched to any gene: 2. From germline, CDR1 is SNHLY and CDR2 FYNNEI. The CDR3 consists of 15 residues. CDR3 protein: CASSGTGGMNTEAFF. CDR3 nucleotide sequence: TGTGCCAGCAGTGGGACAGGGGGGATGAACACTGAAGCTTTCTTT.

The chain couples TRBV21-1 to TRBJ1-5; the table assigns TRBD1, which was not confirmed against the DNA. TRBV21-1 corresponds to a pseudogene. This CDR3 has 16 amino acids. This chain's CDR3 is CASSKAGTELNQPQHF. CDR3 in DNA: TGTGCCAGCAGCAAAGCCGGGACAGAACTCAATCAGCCCCAGCATTTT.

V is TRBV10-3 and J is TRBJ2-1; 14 bases align to TRBD2. This CDR3 spans 14 amino acids. J gave up 7 bases and V 10 bases, and 6 bases lay outside the gene matches. Germline CDR1 ENHRY, CDR2 SYGVKD. CDR3 coding DNA: TGTGCCACCGTAGGGACTAGCGGGAGAAATGAGCAGTTCTTC. It translates to CATVGTSGRNEQFF.

This clone appeared once. The chain has TRBV6-1 and TRBJ1-4; 7 nucleotides match TRBD1. V was clipped by 4 bases and J by 8 bases; unmatched bases: 13. CDR1 is MNHNS and CDR2 is SASEGT in the germline V gene. The length of the CDR3 is 16 residues. The CDR3 sequence is CASSVGPTGAREKLFF. For the CDR3, the DNA is TGTGCCAGCAGTGTGGGTCCTACAGGGGCTCGGGAAAAACTGTTTTTT.

The rearrangement uses TRBV18 and TRBJ1-6, with 9 bases matching TRBD1. Trimming at V came to 5 bases and at J to 7 bases, leaving 6 bases not matched to a gene. Germline V gene sequence: CDR1 KGHSH, CDR2 LQKENI. The CDR3 runs 15 residues. The CDR3 DNA reads as TGTGCCAGCTCATCAGGACAGGGGATGAATTCACCCCTCCACTTT. It codes for CASSSGQGMNSPLHF.

The chain joins TRBV29-1 to TRBJ1-4; D might be TRBD1 (5 bases). CDR3 length equals 14 residues. V lost 4 bases and J lost 0, with 9 bases in between. Germline CDR1 and CDR2: SQVTM and ANQGSEA. The CDR3 loop is CSVVGVATNEKLFF. CDR3 nucleotides: TGCAGCGTTGTAGGGGTTGCAACTAATGAAAAACTGTTTTTT. The full variable domain, in which reference TRBV29-1 and TRBJ1-4 provide the parts outside the CDR3, is SAVISQKPSRDICQRGTSLTIQCQVDSQVTMMFWYRQQPGQSLTLIATANQGSEATYESGFVIDKFPISRPNLTFSTLTVSNMSPEDSSIYLCSVVGVATNEKLFFGSGTQLSVL.

V is TRBV30 and J is TRBJ2-3; D is uncertain. The CDR3 extends over 13 amino acids. The ends were cut back, 1 base at V and 2 bases at J, with 7 bases in the middle. The germline gives CDR1 GTSNPN, CDR2 SVGIG (reference sequence). CDR3 DNA: TGTGCCTGGAGTGAACAGAACACAGATACGCAGTATTTT. Residues: CAWSEQNTDTQYF.

The chain uses TRBV7-2 and TRBJ2-3; TRBD2 is a possible D gene (5 bases). The CDR3 totals 18 residues. Trimming pared 2 bases from V and 4 bases from J, leaving 22 bases between. Looked up from germline, CDR1 is SGHTA and CDR2 is FQGNSA. The CDR3 sequence is CASSLPVKLAGAPDTQYF. The CDR3, as DNA: TGTGCCAGCAGCTTACCAGTGAAGCTGGCGGGTGCCCCAGATACGCAGTATTTT.

This chain joins TRBV19 and TRBJ1-5; 7 bases are shared with TRBD1. Germline V CDR1 and CDR2: LNHDA, SQIVND (reference sequence). CDR3 length: 13 amino acids. Trimming cost V 4 bases and J 7 bases; bases outside gene matches: 4. The chain's CDR3 is CASSSRQGQPQHF. CDR3 DNA sequence: TGTGCCAGTAGTAGCAGACAGGGCCAGCCCCAGCATTTT.

This clone was counted a single time. V is TRBV7-9 and J is TRBJ1-6, with 7 bases matching TRBD1. The germline gives CDR1 SEHNR, CDR2 FQNEAQ (reference sequence). Unmatched junction bases numbered 3, after V lost 5 bases and J lost 5 bases. CDR3 length: 14 amino acids. In DNA, the CDR3 is TGTGCCAGCAGCCCTCAGGGGGATAATTCACCCCTCCACTTT. It yields the protein CASSPQGDNSPLHF.